This TCR beta chain was recorded in a study of CD8 T cell repertoires and HIV-1 epitope variants. On the immunoSEQ platform, TCR beta CDR3s were sequenced at survey depth. The repertoire was sequenced with immunoSEQ multiplex PCR; TCRdb's copy has only in-frame clones and lacks some. The profile shows 2,500 to 3,000 clones, approximately 69% of them singletons. Remarks on this clone: What it recognizes is unknown.

Trimming pared 8 bases from V and 3 bases from J, leaving 11 bases between. The CDR3 spans 13 residues. Germline V CDR1 and CDR2: MNHNS, SASEGT. The source is a male donor with HIV. The sequencing sample was made of cultured CD8+ T cells derived from PBMCs. The gene calls are TRBV6-1 and TRBJ1-5; D remains unclear. CDR3 region: CASSENLNQPQHF. The CDR3 DNA reads as TGTGCCAGCTCCGAGAACCTCAATCAGCCCCAGCATTTT.